This T cell receptor beta chain appears in the sequencing data of a study of response to subunit inactivated influenza vaccine. This CDR3 comprises 12 residues. Germline CDR1 is MNHEY and CDR2 is SVGAGI. Trimming left V 9 bases short and J 0 bases short, with 8 bases between. This clonotype occurred a few times. Its antigen is still unknown. TCRdb used MiXCR to reprocess the RT-PCR reads, holding one entry per CDR3 protein. The sample holds some 850,000 distinct CDR3 sequences; about a fifth are singletons and the top ten take approximately 11%. Study-level results: The authors offered the suggestion that each seasonal influenza vaccination recruits few new T cells.

V gene TRBV6-5 combines with J gene TRBJ2-5, with a weak D call TRBD2 (5 bases). This material consisted of PBMCs from blood, taken roughly 5 days after vaccination. The clonotype was recovered from a man aged 45 to 65 who received an inactivated influenza vaccine. The CDR3 bases are TGTGCCAGTACGGGAAACCAAGAGACCCAGTACTTC. Its translation is CASTGNQETQYF.